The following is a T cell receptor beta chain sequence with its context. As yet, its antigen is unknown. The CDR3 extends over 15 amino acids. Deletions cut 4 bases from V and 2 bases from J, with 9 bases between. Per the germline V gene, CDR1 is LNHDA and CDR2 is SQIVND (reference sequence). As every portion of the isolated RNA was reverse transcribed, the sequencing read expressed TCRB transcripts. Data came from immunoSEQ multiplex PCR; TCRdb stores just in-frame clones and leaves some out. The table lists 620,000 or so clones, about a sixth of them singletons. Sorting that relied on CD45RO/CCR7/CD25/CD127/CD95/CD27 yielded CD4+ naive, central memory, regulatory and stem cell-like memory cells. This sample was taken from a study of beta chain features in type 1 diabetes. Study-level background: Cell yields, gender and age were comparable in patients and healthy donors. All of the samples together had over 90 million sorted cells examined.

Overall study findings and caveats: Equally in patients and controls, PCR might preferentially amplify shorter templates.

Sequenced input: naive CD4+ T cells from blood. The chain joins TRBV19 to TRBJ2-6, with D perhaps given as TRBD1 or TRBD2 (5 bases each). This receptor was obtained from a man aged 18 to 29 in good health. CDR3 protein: CASSTTGPGANVLTF. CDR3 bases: TGTGCCAGTAGTACCACGGGACCTGGGGCCAACGTCCTGACTTTC.